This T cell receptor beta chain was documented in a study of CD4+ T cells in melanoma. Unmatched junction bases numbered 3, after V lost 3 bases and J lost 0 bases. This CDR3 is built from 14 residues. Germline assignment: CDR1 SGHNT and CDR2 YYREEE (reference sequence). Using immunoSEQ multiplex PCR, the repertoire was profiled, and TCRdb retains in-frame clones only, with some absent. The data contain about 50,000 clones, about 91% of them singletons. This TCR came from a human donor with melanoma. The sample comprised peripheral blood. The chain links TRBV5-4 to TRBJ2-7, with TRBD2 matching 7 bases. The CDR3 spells CASSWGTTSYEQYF. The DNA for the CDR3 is TGTGCCAGCAGCTGGGGGACTACCTCCTACGAGCAGTACTTC.